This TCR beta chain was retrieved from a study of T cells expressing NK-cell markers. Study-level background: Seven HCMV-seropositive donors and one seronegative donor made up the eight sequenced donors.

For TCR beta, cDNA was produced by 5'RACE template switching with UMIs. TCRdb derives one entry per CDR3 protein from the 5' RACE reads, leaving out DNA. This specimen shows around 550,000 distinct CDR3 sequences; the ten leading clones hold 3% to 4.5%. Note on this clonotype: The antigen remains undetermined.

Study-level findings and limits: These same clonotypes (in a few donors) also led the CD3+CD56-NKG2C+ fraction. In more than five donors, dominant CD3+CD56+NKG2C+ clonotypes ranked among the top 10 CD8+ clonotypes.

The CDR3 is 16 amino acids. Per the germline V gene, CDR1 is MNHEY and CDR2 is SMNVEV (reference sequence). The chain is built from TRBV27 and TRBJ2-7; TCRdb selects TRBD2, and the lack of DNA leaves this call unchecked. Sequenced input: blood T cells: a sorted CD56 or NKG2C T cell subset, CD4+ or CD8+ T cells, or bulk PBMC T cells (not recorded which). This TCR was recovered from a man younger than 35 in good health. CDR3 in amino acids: CASSLLYHEGLNEQYF.